One and the same sample provided the 26 T cell receptor beta chains below, sequenced in a study of monozygotic twins with inflammatory bowel disease. From its re-call of the 5' RACE reads, TCRdb lists each CDR3 protein once, without DNA. The table for this sample gives 300,000 to 450,000 distinct CDR3 sequences. Sequences were obtained from blood. These receptors all come from a human donor with ulcerative colitis or Crohn's disease, or a healthy co-twin of an affected twin (not recorded which).

The chain recombines TRBV11-2 with TRBJ2-1; there is no DNA to check the TCRdb D call of TRBD1. This CDR3 is built from 14 residues. The germline V gene encodes CDR1 SGHAT and CDR2 FQNNGV. This chain's CDR3 is CASSFPRDYNEQFF.

This chain links TRBV6-5 with TRBJ1-4; TCRdb names TRBD1, which stays unverified in the absence of DNA. This CDR3 region has 14 residues. Germline CDR1 is MNHEY and CDR2 is SVGAGI. CDR3 amino acids: CASSSLGRNEKLFF.

The CDR3 loop reads CASSTELYNEQFF. The genes are TRBV30 and TRBJ2-1. The CDR3 spans 13 residues. The germline V gene encodes CDR1 GTSNPN and CDR2 SVGIG (reference sequence).

This chain joins TRBV3-1 and TRBJ1-1; TCRdb outputs TRBD1, but without DNA this stays unchecked. Germline-derived CDR1 and CDR2 are LGHDT and YNNKEL (reference sequence). The CDR3 loop spans 14 amino acids. CDR3 loop: CASSQLLLRAEAFF. Full variable domain (remainder filled in from reference TRBV3-1 and TRBJ1-1): DTAVSQTPKYLVTQMGNDKSIKCEQNLGHDTMYWYKQDSKKFLKIMFSYNNKELIINETVPNRFSPKSPDKAHLNLHINSLELGDSAVYFCASSQLLLRAEAFFGQGTRLTVV.

This chain joins TRBV5-1 and TRBJ2-5; TCRdb gives TRBD1 as the D gene, but with no DNA this cannot be confirmed. The germline CDR1 and CDR2 sequences are SGHRS and YFSETQ. The CDR3 sequence is 16 residues long. CDR3 residues: CASSLAGQGAEETQYF.

The chain carries TRBV13 and TRBJ1-1; the TRBD1 assignment by TCRdb is unverifiable without DNA. CDR3 length equals 15 residues. CDR1 is PRHDT, CDR2 FYEKMQ, per germline (reference sequence). The CDR3 protein is CASSSMGHANTEAFF.

The chain recombines TRBV29-1 with TRBJ2-7; TCRdb outputs TRBD1, but without DNA this stays unchecked. This CDR3 comprises 12 residues. Germline V CDR1 and CDR2: SQVTM, ANQGSEA. The CDR3 region is CSVGQPSYEQYF.

The CDR3 sequence: CASSQEERVYGYTF. The chain is built from TRBV3-1 and TRBJ1-2. Germline CDR1 and CDR2: LGHDT and YNNKEL (reference sequence). This CDR3 spans 14 amino acids.

The chain recombines TRBV12-3 or TRBV12-4 with TRBJ2-7; TCRdb indicates TRBD1, and absent DNA this call remains unverified. CDR3 length equals 15 residues. CDR3 residues: CASSLSGATSYEQYF.

The V gene is TRBV18, the J gene TRBJ1-1. This CDR3 has 13 residues. Germline CDR1 KGHSH, CDR2 LQKENI. CDR3 in amino acids: CASSSRLNTEAFF.

The chain uses TRBV4-2 and TRBJ2-7; as DNA is missing, the TRBD2 call by TCRdb cannot be tested. The germline V gene encodes CDR1 LGHNA and CDR2 YNFKEQ. The CDR3 runs 17 residues. The CDR3 loop reads CASSLRLAGGLAYEQYF.

This chain links TRBV5-1 with TRBJ2-7; the TCRdb D gene call, TRBD1, has no DNA to confirm it. There are 12 residues in the CDR3. CDR1 and CDR2 (germline): SGHRS, YFSETQ. CDR3 region: CASFGAERKQYF.

The chain combines TRBV7-9 with TRBJ2-1; TCRdb's assignment of TRBD1 cannot be checked, as there is no DNA. The CDR3 extends over 15 amino acids. CDR1 is SEHNR and CDR2 is FQNEAQ in the germline V gene (reference sequence). The CDR3 spells CASSLSGGGVNEQFF.

This rearrangement joins TRBV6-7 to TRBJ2-7; no DNA is available, so the TRBD1 call from TCRdb remains unchecked. TRBV6-7 falls under the ORF class, with uncertain function. The CDR3 consists of 15 residues. This CDR3 is CASRTPPGHSYEQYF.

V is TRBV7-2 and J is TRBJ1-4; TCRdb's D call, TRBD1, is unchecked because there is no DNA. This CDR3 spans 15 amino acids. CDR1 is SGHTA, CDR2 FQGNSA, per germline. The CDR3 here is CASSLRQGNNEKLFF.

The chain is built from TRBV11-2 and TRBJ2-1; the D call from TCRdb, TRBD2, cannot be confirmed without DNA. Germline values: CDR1 SGHAT, CDR2 FQNNGV. This CDR3 comprises 15 residues. The CDR3 here is CASSSLAGGNNEQFF.

The rearrangement joins TRBV2 to TRBJ1-5; the D call from TCRdb, TRBD1, cannot be confirmed without DNA. This CDR3 spans 15 amino acids. Germline V CDR1 and CDR2: SNHLY, FYNNEI. CDR3 protein: CASSLSGGGNQPQHF.

The chain carries TRBV5-1 and TRBJ1-1; the TRBD1 assignment by TCRdb is unverifiable without DNA. Germline-derived CDR1 and CDR2 are SGHRS and YFSETQ. The CDR3 is 15 amino acids. The CDR3 spells CASSPLTQGNTEAFF.

V gene TRBV6-1 combines with J gene TRBJ2-1; the D call from TCRdb, TRBD2, cannot be confirmed without DNA. Germline CDR1 MNHNS, CDR2 SASEGT. The CDR3 totals 14 residues. The CDR3 sequence: CASRGTSGYNEQFF.

The chain recombines TRBV18 with TRBJ1-1; TCRdb's D call, TRBD1, is unchecked because there is no DNA. CDR1 and CDR2 from the germline V gene are KGHSH and LQKENI. CDR3 length: 16 amino acids. CDR3: CASLLHTGTLGTEAFF.

V gene TRBV30 combines with J gene TRBJ1-2. In germline, CDR1 is GTSNPN, CDR2 SVGIG (reference sequence). The length of the CDR3 is 11 residues. CDR3 in amino acids: CAWLFPYGYTF.

The chain has TRBV5-6 and TRBJ2-4; lacking DNA, the TRBD1 call made by TCRdb goes unchecked. This CDR3 contains 16 residues. Germline loops: CDR1 SGHDT, CDR2 YYEEEE. The CDR3 sequence: CASSPPLDSTKNIQYF.

The V gene is TRBV6-4, the J gene TRBJ2-2; TCRdb's D call of TRBD2 is untestable without DNA. The CDR3 length is 15 residues. The germline gives CDR1 MRHNA, CDR2 SNTAGT. CDR3 sequence: CTSSESGGGTGELFF.

This chain joins TRBV20-1 and TRBJ2-5; the TCRdb D gene call, TRBD2, has no DNA to confirm it. The CDR3 is made up of 14 amino acids. Germline V gene data show CDR1 as DFQATT and CDR2 as SNEGSKA (reference sequence). CDR3: CSGSAGSGKETQYF.

J is TRBJ2-3 and V is TRBV7-8; TCRdb gives TRBD2 as the D gene, but with no DNA this cannot be confirmed. CDR3 length: 18 amino acids. CDR1 and CDR2 (germline): SGHVS, FQNEAQ. The CDR3 sequence: CASSPITSSGAPTDTQYF. The entire variable domain, with the rest obtained from reference TRBV7-8 and TRBJ2-3, is as follows: GAGVSQSPRYKVAKRGQDVALRCDPISGHVSLFWYQQALGQGPEFLTYFQNEAQLDKSGLPSDRFFAERPEGSVSTLKIQRTQQEDSAVYLCASSPITSSGAPTDTQYFGPGTRLTVL.

This chain's CDR3 is CASTVGQGTYEQYF. The chain couples TRBV12-3 or TRBV12-4 to TRBJ2-7; TCRdb's D gene call, TRBD1, goes unchecked for lack of DNA. This CDR3 region has 14 residues.